The clone carrying this T cell receptor beta chain was detected only a few times. The sample belongs to a study of response to subunit inactivated influenza vaccine. Per the germline V gene, CDR1 is SEHNR and CDR2 is FQNEAQ (reference sequence). With V trimmed by 0 bases and J by 7 bases, 5 bases remained unmatched. This CDR3 region has 14 residues. TCRdb passed the RT-PCR reads through MiXCR, listing each CDR3 protein once. The sample records about 570,000 distinct CDR3 sequences, 11% being singletons. The sample also formed part of further work on T cells expressing NK-cell markers. That source notes: UMIs accompanied the 5'RACE template switching by which TCR beta cDNA was made. It was sorted CD3+CD56+NKG2C+, CD3+CD56+NKG2C- and CD3+CD56-NKG2C+ T cells that supplied the TCR beta repertoires. Seropositivity for HCMV was found in most of the eight sequenced donors, with one seronegative. NKG2C+ dominant clonotypes from roughly 6 donors made up roughly 1.0-8% of CD8+ T cells. It was still unclear whether expanded NKG2C+ T cell clones were HCMV specific.

The gene calls are TRBV7-9 and TRBJ1-2; 7 bases are a match to TRBD1. This receptor was taken from a man aged 50-59 years who received an inactivated influenza vaccine. The sample consisted of PBMCs from blood, taken on the day of vaccination. CDR3 DNA sequence: TGTGCCAGCAGCTTAGCAGGGGGCGATGGTGGCTACACCTTC. Amino acids: CASSLAGGDGGYTF.